These 29 T cell receptor beta chains share one sample of origin, sequenced in a study of shared clonotypes between healthy human individuals. The method was immunoSEQ multiplex PCR; TCRdb's version includes in-frame clones alone and lacks a portion of them. The data hold 110,000 or so clones, with 55% to 80% observed a single time. Sequencing used memory CD8+ T cells sorted from blood. Subset given: CD45RO+ cells pooled with CCR7-negative TemRA cells. These receptors originate from a woman aged 25 to 39 in good health.

About this clone itself: A much larger clone lies one base from this, so it may be a read error. Other DNA sequences from this sample encode an identical CDR3 as well. The V gene is TRBV25-1, the J gene TRBJ2-4; D may match TRBD1 or TRBD2 (5 bases each). CDR1 is MGHDK, CDR2 SYGVNS, per germline. This CDR3 spans 16 amino acids. V was cut by 3 bases and J by 0 bases, with 12 bases left in between. CDR3 residues: CASSDKGTLAKNIQYF. The CDR3 nucleotides are TGTGCCAGCAGTGATAAGGGGACCTTAGCCAAAAACATTCAGTACTTC.

This clone has a handful of counts. J is TRBJ2-7 and V is TRBV28, with D possibly being TRBD1 (6 bases). The V gene lost 4 bases and the J gene lost 0 bases, with 13 bases spanning the gap. The CDR3 extends over 15 amino acids. Germline loops: CDR1 MDHEN, CDR2 SYDVKM. The CDR3 is CASSSFRGSSYEQYF. The DNA of the CDR3 is TGTGCCAGCAGTTCATTCAGGGGCAGCTCCTACGAGCAGTACTTC.

The gene calls are TRBV28 and TRBJ2-6; D gene uncertain. The germline CDR1 and CDR2 sequences are MDHEN and SYDVKM. V was clipped by 5 bases and J by 0 bases, with 14 bases between them. This CDR3 has 17 amino acids. The CDR3 region is CASSPVPRYSGANVLTF. The CDR3 DNA sequence: TGTGCCAGCAGTCCGGTCCCGCGCTACTCTGGGGCCAACGTCCTGACTTTC.

This clone was observed a handful of times. V and J are TRBV29-1 and TRBJ2-5; 7 nucleotides match TRBD2. The J call is uncertain, as TRBJ2-7 better fits the DNA end. CDR3 length: 15 residues. In germline, CDR1 is SQVTM, CDR2 ANQGSEA. The chain's CDR3 is CSVVSAGEFRYEQYF. DNA of the CDR3: TGCAGCGTTGTCTCTGCGGGAGAGTTTCGGTACGAGCAGTACTTC.

The chain couples TRBV21-1 to TRBJ2-3; TRBD1, as called in the table, went unchecked against the DNA. TRBV21-1 constitutes a pseudogene. This CDR3 has 15 residues. The CDR3 sequence is CASSKVRQGPDTQYF. For the CDR3, the DNA is TGTGCCAGCAGCAAAGTGAGACAGGGACCAGATACGCAGTATTTT.

The sample holds many counts of this clone. The genes are TRBV28 and TRBJ2-3; 8 positions agree with TRBD1. With 3 bases clipped from V and 6 bases from J, the junction kept 11 bases outside the gene matches. CDR3 length: 16 residues. CDR1 is MDHEN, CDR2 SYDVKM, per germline. The CDR3: CASSFSLAYRGDTQYF. The CDR3 DNA reads as TGTGCCAGCAGTTTCTCGCTAGCTTACAGGGGGGATACGCAGTATTTT.

The gene calls are TRBV9 and TRBJ1-5; a weak D match, TRBD1 (5 bases). Germline lookup yields CDR1 SGDLS and CDR2 YYNGEE. V lost 3 bases, J lost 4 bases, and 14 bases lay in between. The CDR3 sequence is 15 residues long. This chain's CDR3 is CASSGEGQANQPQHF. The CDR3 region has the DNA TGTGCCAGCAGCGGAGAGGGGCAGGCGAATCAGCCCCAGCATTTT.

The CDR3 reads CSVDGGHGTDTQYF. The DNA of the CDR3 is TGCAGCGTTGACGGCGGGCACGGCACAGATACGCAGTATTTT. The V and J genes are TRBV29-1 and TRBJ2-3; D might be TRBD2 (5 bases). The length of the CDR3 is 14 residues. From germline, CDR1 is SQVTM and CDR2 ANQGSEA. Between the trimmed V and J ends, which lost 3 bases and 1 base, there was a span of 11 bases.

This clone appeared once. The V gene is TRBV9, the J gene TRBJ2-1, with 10 bases that match TRBD2. This CDR3 region has 20 residues. The J segment lost 0 bases and the V segment lost 3 bases, leaving 15 bases of the junction unmatched. Per germline, CDR1 SGDLS and CDR2 YYNGEE. CDR3 DNA sequence: TGTGCCAGCAGCGCCCAGGGGGGACTAGCGCCCGGTTACTCCTACAATGAGCAGTTCTTC. Residues: CASSAQGGLAPGYSYNEQFF.

The chain combines TRBV7-3 with TRBJ2-1; 8 nucleotides line up with TRBD1. Per germline, CDR1 SGHTA and CDR2 FQGTGA. The CDR3 loop spans 15 amino acids. V lost 5 bases, J lost 1 base, and 4 bases stayed unmatched. The DNA for the CDR3 is TGTGCCAGCAGCCAAGGGACAGGTTCCTACAATGAGCAGTTCTTC. As protein: CASSQGTGSYNEQFF.

This clone was recorded once. The chain uses TRBV2 and TRBJ1-5; TRBD1 might be the D (5 bases). This CDR3 is built from 15 residues. Germline CDR1 is SNHLY and CDR2 is FYNNEI. Trimming pared 4 bases from V and 3 bases from J, leaving 13 bases between. In DNA form, the CDR3 reads TGTGCCAGCAGTGGCAGAGACAGTTACAATCAGCCCCAGCATTTT. Residues: CASSGRDSYNQPQHF.

The chain is built from TRBV18 and TRBJ2-7, with D maybe TRBD1 (6 bases). Trimming took off 9 bases at V and 4 bases at J, with 13 bases between the two ends. The CDR3 sequence is 12 residues long. Per the germline V gene, CDR1 is KGHSH and CDR2 is LQKENI. The CDR3 sequence: CASARDTYEQYF. CDR3 sequence (DNA): TGTGCCAGTGCCCGGGACACTTACGAGCAGTACTTC. Full variable domain (rest looked up from reference TRBV18 and TRBJ2-7): NAGVMQNPRHLVRRRGQEARLRCSPMKGHSHVYWYRQLPEEGLKFMVYLQKENIIDESGMPKERFSAEFPKEGPSILRIQQVVRGDSAAYFCASARDTYEQYFGPGTRLTVT.

The chain employs TRBV5-1 and TRBJ2-3; 7 nucleotides line up with TRBD2. The CDR3 is made up of 15 amino acids. The V gene's germline CDR1 is SGHRS and CDR2 YFSETQ. The junction had 5 bases not matched to a gene; V was cut back by 0 bases and J by 4 bases. The CDR3 region is CASSLGTSPPDTQYF. CDR3 DNA: TGCGCCAGCAGCTTGGGGACTAGTCCCCCAGATACGCAGTATTTT.

This chain uses TRBV11-3 with TRBJ1-3; D is unresolved. CDR1 is SGHNT and CDR2 is YENEEA in the germline V gene. The germline V and J ends were trimmed by 4 bases and 0 bases, with 7 bases remaining between them. CDR3 length: 14 residues. The CDR3 loop is CASSSSGSGNTIYF. The CDR3 DNA follows: TGTGCCAGCAGCTCCTCGGGCTCTGGAAACACCATATATTTT. The variable domain in full, completed from reference TRBV11-3 and TRBJ1-3, reads EAGVVQSPRYKIIEKKQPVAFWCNPISGHNTLYWYLQNLGQGPELLIRYENEEAVDDSQLPKDRFSAERLKGVDSTLKIQPAELGDSAVYLCASSSSGSGNTIYFGEGSWLTVV.

This chain uses TRBV28 with TRBJ2-3, with D tentatively TRBD1 (6 bases). Deletions cut 2 bases from V and 0 bases from J, with 9 bases between. This CDR3 is 15 amino acids long. Germline V gives CDR1 MDHEN, CDR2 SYDVKM. CDR3 in amino acids: CASSLRDISTDTQYF. The DNA of the CDR3 is TGTGCCAGCAGTTTACGGGACATTAGCACAGATACGCAGTATTTT.

This chain links TRBV5-1 with TRBJ1-3; D not certain. CDR1 and CDR2 (germline): SGHRS, YFSETQ. The ends were cut back, 7 bases at V and 0 bases at J, with 14 bases in the middle. The CDR3 is made up of 15 amino acids. CDR3 region: CASAPERYSGNTIYF. The CDR3 DNA reads as TGCGCCAGCGCCCCAGAGAGGTACTCTGGAAACACCATATATTTT. Complete variable domain (other parts from reference TRBV5-1 and TRBJ1-3): KAGVTQTPRYLIKTRGQQVTLSCSPISGHRSVSWYQQTPGQGLQFLFEYFSETQRNKGNFPGRFSGRQFSNSRSEMNVSTLELGDSALYLCASAPERYSGNTIYFGEGSWLTVV.

This chain joins TRBV28 and TRBJ2-7; TRBD1 might be the D (6 bases). Germline V gene sequence: CDR1 MDHEN, CDR2 SYDVKM. The CDR3 sequence is 11 residues long. Trimming took 5 bases from V and 12 from J, leaving 14 bases between them. The CDR3 DNA is TGTGCCAGCAGTGCGAACAGGGTTATGTACTTC. Its translation: CASSANRVMYF.

The genes are TRBV19 and TRBJ2-1, with D maybe TRBD1 (5 bases). The CDR3 extends over 15 amino acids. The V and J ends lost 6 bases and 6 bases respectively, with 18 bases between them. Germline V lookup: CDR1 LNHDA, CDR2 SQIVND (reference sequence). The CDR3 reads CASRGVGAWLNEQFF. CDR3 sequence (DNA): TGTGCCAGTAGGGGCGTTGGGGCTTGGCTCAATGAGCAGTTCTTC.

The V gene is TRBV9, the J gene TRBJ2-3; 7 bases are a match to TRBD2. The V and J ends lost 0 bases and 4 bases, in that order; junction bases with no gene match: 8. CDR3 length equals 16 residues. Germline loops: CDR1 SGDLS, CDR2 YYNGEE. Here the CDR3 reads CASSVAGGRRADTQYF. CDR3 DNA sequence: TGTGCCAGCAGCGTAGCTGGCGGGAGACGGGCAGATACGCAGTATTTT.

This clone was counted only a few times. V is TRBV28 and J is TRBJ1-2, with TRBD1 as a possible D gene (5 bases). There are 18 residues in the CDR3. Per germline, CDR1 MDHEN and CDR2 SYDVKM. The germline V and J ends were trimmed by 1 base and 2 bases, with 20 bases remaining between them. The CDR3 here is CASSLSSVEDRRNYGYTF. The DNA of the CDR3 is TGTGCCAGCAGTTTATCGTCGGTGGAAGACAGACGCAACTATGGCTACACCTTC.

V and J are TRBV29-1 and TRBJ2-3; 9 nucleotides match TRBD1. V shed 5 bases and J 2 bases; nucleotides not matched to a gene: 5. Looked up from germline, CDR1 is SQVTM and CDR2 is ANQGSEA. CDR3 length equals 14 residues. CDR3 residues: CSVRTGDFTDTQYF. CDR3 nucleotide sequence: TGCAGCGTTAGGACAGGGGATTTCACAGATACGCAGTATTTT.

The V gene is TRBV7-2, the J gene TRBJ2-1; 7 bases align to TRBD2. CDR1 SGHTA and CDR2 FQGNSA come from the germline V gene. The CDR3 runs to 17 residues. With V trimmed by 2 bases and J by 4 bases, 11 bases remained unmatched. The CDR3 spells CASSLRLADEGYNEQFF. The CDR3 DNA is TGTGCCAGCAGCTTACGTCTAGCGGACGAGGGGTACAATGAGCAGTTCTTC.

The chain has TRBV13 and TRBJ2-3; D uncertain. The CDR3 loop spans 15 amino acids. Trimming shortened V by 5 bases and J by 4 bases, and 16 bases separated the two germline ends. Germline CDR1 and CDR2: PRHDT and FYEKMQ (reference sequence). The CDR3 reads CASSPRLVVADTQYF. CDR3 nucleotide sequence: TGTGCCAGCAGCCCCAGATTAGTGGTGGCAGATACGCAGTATTTT. Using reference TRBV13 and TRBJ2-3 for the parts outside the CDR3, the full variable domain is AAGVIQSPRHLIKEKRETATLKCYPIPRHDTVYWYQQGPGQDPQFLISFYEKMQSDKGSIPDRFSAQQFSDYHSELNMSSLELGDSALYFCASSPRLVVADTQYFGPGTRLTVL.

A single count supports this clone. This chain uses TRBV28 with TRBJ2-7; a weak D match, TRBD1 (5 bases). V was shortened by 7 bases and J by 1 base, with 14 bases between the two germline ends. The CDR3 covers 14 residues. Germline assignment: CDR1 MDHEN and CDR2 SYDVKM. The CDR3 loop reads CASTPTVWSYEQYF. In DNA, the CDR3 is TGTGCCAGCACCCCGACAGTGTGGTCCTACGAGCAGTACTTC. The whole variable domain, remainder taken from reference TRBV28 and TRBJ2-7, is DVKVTQSSRYLVKRTGEKVFLECVQDMDHENMFWYRQDPGLGLRLIYFSYDVKMKEKGDIPEGYSVSREKKERFSLILESASTNQTSMYLCASTPTVWSYEQYFGPGTRLTVT.

V gene TRBV6-5 combines with J gene TRBJ2-5; the D gene is possibly TRBD1 (5 bases). V was pared by 6 bases and J by 2 bases, with 10 bases between. This CDR3 region has 13 residues. Germline-derived CDR1 and CDR2 are MNHEY and SVGAGI. For the CDR3, the DNA is TGTGCCAGCAGCATACAGGTTCAAGAGACCCAGTACTTC. Protein: CASSIQVQETQYF.

The V and J genes are TRBV9 and TRBJ2-5, with 9 bases lining up with TRBD1. This CDR3 comprises 12 residues. J lost 4 bases, V lost 7 bases, and 2 bases had no gene match. Germline V gene lookup returns CDR1 SGDLS and CDR2 YYNGEE. The chain's CDR3 is CASGDRAETQYF. DNA for the CDR3: TGTGCCAGCGGGGACAGGGCAGAGACCCAGTACTTC.

The rearrangement joins TRBV28 to TRBJ2-1; TRBD1 might be the D (6 bases). V was cut by 6 bases and J by 4 bases, with 19 bases left in between. CDR3 size: 16 residues. CDR1 and CDR2 (germline): MDHEN, SYDVKM. In nucleotides, the CDR3 is TGTGCCAGCAGCTTCCCCCGGGACAATAGTTACAATGAGCAGTTCTTC. It translates to CASSFPRDNSYNEQFF.

The rearrangement links TRBV7-6 to TRBJ2-5; TRBD2 agrees at 10 bases. CDR1 and CDR2 (germline): SGHVS, FNYEAQ. The CDR3 totals 19 residues. V lost 4 bases to trimming and J lost 1 base; unmatched junction nucleotides: 15. The CDR3: CASSSRAASGRLPQETQYF. The CDR3 nucleotides read TGTGCCAGCAGCTCCCGGGCGGCTAGCGGGAGACTGCCCCAAGAGACCCAGTACTTC.

V is TRBV2 and J is TRBJ1-1; maybe TRBD1 (5 bases). CDR1 and CDR2 from the germline V gene are SNHLY and FYNNEI. Trimming left V 4 bases short and J 1 base short, with 13 bases between. This CDR3 has 15 residues. The CDR3 spells CASSVGDGPNTEAFF. CDR3 bases: TGTGCCAGCAGTGTGGGGGACGGCCCGAACACTGAAGCTTTCTTT.